The next 32 T cell receptor beta chains were all read from a single sample in a study of CD8 T cells in Susac syndrome. An amount of RNA that ranged from about 0.45 to 1 ug was reverse transcribed with random hexamers. Using its own MiXCR run on the immunoSEQ multiplex PCR reads, TCRdb lists one record per CDR3 protein. This sample has tens of thousands of distinct CDR3 sequences; 93% occur once, and the top ten carry about 0.55%. Sequenced sample: CD8+ T cells from PBMCs. Source of these receptors: a human donor in good health.

V usage is TRBV20-1 and J usage is TRBJ2-7, with a weak D call TRBD1 (7 bases). V lost 5 bases and J 1 base, leaving 12 bases between the germline ends. CDR3 size: 13 residues. The germline V gene has CDR1 DFQATT and CDR2 SNEGSKA (reference sequence). The DNA for the CDR3 is TGCAGTGCTTCCAGGGGGGCATCCTACGAGCAGTACTTC. The encoded protein is CSASRGASYEQYF.

This clonotype occurred once. The V call is TRBV27, the J call TRBJ2-1; TRBD2 matches 9 bases. There are 15 residues in the CDR3. CDR1 and CDR2 (germline): MNHEY, SMNVEV (reference sequence). Germline trimming cut 5 bases from V and 4 bases from J; bases unmatched to any gene: 6. The CDR3 loop is CASSPATSGYNEQFF. CDR3 DNA: TGTGCCAGCAGTCCCGCGACTAGCGGTTACAATGAGCAGTTCTTC.

The chain's CDR3 is CSSSVNEQFF. CDR3 nucleotides: TGCAGCTCTTCGGTCAATGAGCAGTTCTTC. This chain joins TRBV29-1 and TRBJ2-1; D gene uncertain. Trimming removed 8 bases from V and 6 bases from J, with 8 bases in between. Per germline, CDR1 SQVTM and CDR2 ANQGSEA. CDR3 length equals 10 residues.

This clonotype showed up just a few times. The chain carries TRBV12-3 or TRBV12-4 and TRBJ1-1; D is uncertain. The CDR3 has 12 amino acids. Trimming left V 2 bases short and J 5 bases short, with 6 bases between. The CDR3 DNA sequence: TGTGCCAGCAGTTTATCCGGTACTGAAGCTTTCTTT. Translating it yields CASSLSGTEAFF.

This chain connects TRBV29-1 to TRBJ2-1, with D perhaps TRBD2 (6 bases). The CDR3 length is 12 residues. The V end was cut by 7 bases, the J end by 7 bases, with 14 bases between. From germline, CDR1 is SQVTM and CDR2 ANQGSEA. The CDR3 sequence is CSASRGLNEQFF. Here the CDR3 DNA reads TGCAGCGCCTCGCGGGGACTTAATGAGCAGTTCTTC.

The chain couples TRBV10-2 to TRBJ2-7; D is uncertain. The germline gives CDR1 WSHSY, CDR2 SAAADI. The CDR3 is 12 amino acids. The V end was cut by 8 bases, the J end by 7 bases, with 15 bases between. The CDR3 DNA reads as TGCGCCAGCGGGGAACCCCCGCAAGAGCAGTACTTC. It codes for CASGEPPQEQYF.

J is TRBJ2-1 and V is TRBV5-6; D is undetermined. The CDR3 is 13 residues long. CDR1 and CDR2 (germline): SGHDT, YYEEEE. The V end lost 4 bases, the J end lost 6 bases, and 11 bases lay between the germline ends. The CDR3 nucleotides read TGTGCCAGCAGCCCCGGACGGCCCAATGAGCAGTTCTTC. It is translated as CASSPGRPNEQFF. The whole variable domain, filled in from reference TRBV5-6 and TRBJ2-1, reads DAGVTQSPTHLIKTRGQQVTLRCSPKSGHDTVSWYQQALGQGPQFIFQYYEEEERQRGNFPDRFSGHQFPNYSSELNVNALLLGDSALYLCASSPGRPNEQFFGPGTRLTVL.

This sequence joins TRBV30 and TRBJ1-5; D is unclear. Germline CDR1 reads GTSNPN; CDR2 reads SVGIG (reference sequence). Trimming stripped 2 bases from V and 3 bases from J, with 11 bases between. CDR3 size: 14 residues. The CDR3 region is CAWSFSGDNQPQHF. The CDR3 nucleotides are TGTGCCTGGAGTTTCTCTGGCGACAATCAGCCCCAGCATTTT.

The genes are TRBV12-3 or TRBV12-4 and TRBJ1-2; a weak D match, TRBD1 (5 bases). Deletions cut 4 bases from V and 8 bases from J, with 11 bases between. This CDR3 region has 12 residues. This CDR3 is CASSYGTSGYTF. The CDR3 DNA reads as TGTGCCAGCAGTTACGGGACGTCCGGCTACACCTTC.

The chain joins TRBV7-8 to TRBJ2-5; 8 bases map to TRBD1. Per germline, CDR1 SGHVS and CDR2 FQNEAQ. The CDR3 length is 15 residues. The V and J ends lost 7 bases and 4 bases, in that order; junction bases with no gene match: 11. CDR3 in DNA: TGTGCCAGCATCCCCGACGGGCAGGGGGCAGAGACCCAGTACTTC. The encoded protein is CASIPDGQGAETQYF.

The J gene is TRBJ1-2, the V gene TRBV29-1, with TRBD1 as a possible D gene (5 bases). The V and J ends lost 7 bases and 5 bases respectively, with 17 bases between them. The CDR3 contains 13 residues. CDR1 is SQVTM, CDR2 ANQGSEA, per germline. CDR3 bases: TGCAGCGCGGCGGGGGTGGGGCCTTATGGCTACACCTTC. As protein: CSAAGVGPYGYTF.

This chain uses TRBV28 with TRBJ2-1; 8 positions agree with TRBD2. The CDR3 sequence is 22 residues long. Germline CDR1 and CDR2: MDHEN and SYDVKM. V lost 5 bases to trimming and J lost 6 bases; unmatched junction nucleotides: 30. The CDR3 sequence is CASSLVYFKVWRGALTGNEQFF. The CDR3 bases are TGTGCCAGCAGTCTAGTTTATTTTAAGGTTTGGCGGGGGGCACTTACTGGCAATGAGCAGTTCTTC.

The J gene is TRBJ2-1, the V gene TRBV7-9; D is unresolved. Germline CDR1 reads SEHNR; CDR2 reads FQNEAQ (reference sequence). V shed 3 bases and J shed 3 bases, with 0 bases lying between them. The CDR3 contains 11 residues. CDR3 bases: TGTGCCAGCAGCTTCTACAATGAGCAGTTCTTC. Translation gives CASSFYNEQFF.

The V and J genes are TRBV29-1 and TRBJ2-5; the D call may be TRBD1 or TRBD2 (5 bases each). The CDR3 length is 18 residues. Germline lookup yields CDR1 SQVTM and CDR2 ANQGSEA. V lost 0 bases and J 3 bases, leaving 23 bases between the germline ends. The CDR3 DNA follows: TGCAGCGTTGAAGATCTGGGCAGGGAGATTGTGTCGGAAGAGACCCAGTACTTC. Protein sequence: CSVEDLGREIVSEETQYF.

The chain links TRBV3-1 to TRBJ2-3; perhaps TRBD2 as D (6 bases). The germline gives CDR1 LGHDT, CDR2 YNNKEL (reference sequence). V was clipped by 1 base and J by 1 base, with 15 bases between them. The CDR3 spans 17 residues. The CDR3 here is CASSQGVSTSRTDTQYF. CDR3 in DNA: TGTGCCAGCAGCCAAGGTGTTTCGACTAGTCGCACAGATACGCAGTATTTT.

The V gene is TRBV5-4, the J gene TRBJ1-2; 7 positions match TRBD1. V dropped 1 base and J dropped 5; count of bases not matched to a gene: 11. The CDR3 length is 16 residues. Germline CDR1 reads SGHNT; CDR2 reads YYREEE (reference sequence). This CDR3 is CASSLKGAELGYGYTF. CDR3 in DNA: TGTGCCAGCAGCTTGAAGGGGGCGGAATTAGGGTATGGCTACACCTTC.

V and J are TRBV4-1 and TRBJ2-3, with 8 bases aligning to TRBD2. Germline V gene data show CDR1 as MGHRA and CDR2 as YSYEKL. This CDR3 comprises 15 residues. V shed 4 bases and J 3 bases; nucleotides not matched to a gene: 6. DNA of the CDR3: TGCGCCAGCAGCCCCAAACTAGCGGCGACAGATACGCAGTATTTT. This encodes CASSPKLAATDTQYF.

In the case of this clonotype: One end of the junction fails to match germline, which may point to a read error. The chain uses TRBV7-2 and TRBJ2-7, with D tentatively TRBD2 (6 bases). CDR1 is SGHTA and CDR2 is FQGNSA in the germline V gene. CDR3 length equals 13 residues. The CDR3 bases are TGTGCCAGCAGCTGGCGGGACTCCCACGAGCAGTACTTC. This translates into CASSWRDSHEQYF.

The rearrangement uses TRBV19 and TRBJ2-3; TRBD2 might be the D (5 bases). The length of the CDR3 is 14 residues. The ends were cut back, 5 bases at V and 5 bases at J, with 14 bases in the middle. Germline CDR1 and CDR2: LNHDA and SQIVND (reference sequence). CDR3 DNA sequence: TGTGCCAGTAGTTCAGCGGAGTGGGGAGATACGCAGTATTTT. Translated, it gives CASSSAEWGDTQYF.

The chain employs TRBV5-6 and TRBJ2-3; D unresolved. V lost 4 bases and J 4 bases, leaving 10 bases between the germline ends. The CDR3 sequence is 13 residues long. Germline V gene sequence: CDR1 SGHDT, CDR2 YYEEEE. Written as DNA, the CDR3 is TGTGCCAGCAGCGAGAGGTTGCCAGATACGCAGTATTTT. Translated, it gives CASSERLPDTQYF.

Only one count was recorded for this clonotype. The chain is built from TRBV6-2 or TRBV6-3 and TRBJ2-5; D gene unclear. This CDR3 spans 12 amino acids. The germline CDR1 and CDR2 sequences are MNHEY and SVGEGT. Between the trimmed V and J ends, which lost 8 bases and 3 bases, there was a span of 10 bases. The CDR3 spells CASESFEETQYF. As DNA, the CDR3 is TGTGCCAGCGAAAGCTTCGAAGAGACCCAGTACTTC.

The rearrangement uses TRBV10-3 and TRBJ2-7, with a weak D call TRBD2 (6 bases). Germline V gene lookup returns CDR1 ENHRY and CDR2 SYGVKD. Trimming took off 3 bases at V and 1 base at J, with 10 bases between the two ends. CDR3 length equals 14 residues. CDR3 in amino acids: CAISEGDFSYEQYF. CDR3 bases: TGTGCCATCAGTGAAGGGGACTTTTCCTACGAGCAGTACTTC.

V is TRBV7-9 and J is TRBJ2-1, with 12 nucleotides matching TRBD2. CDR3 size: 15 residues. With V trimmed by 5 bases and J by 7 bases, 6 bases remained unmatched. Germline V gene lookup returns CDR1 SEHNR and CDR2 FQNEAQ (reference sequence). The DNA for the CDR3 is TGTGCCAGCAGCGCTACCGGGACTAGCGGGAATGAGCAGTTCTTC. The encoded protein is CASSATGTSGNEQFF.

The V call is TRBV6-5, the J call TRBJ2-2; a weak D match, TRBD2 (5 bases). V was cut by 0 bases and J by 6 bases, with 8 bases left in between. The CDR3 length is 14 residues. CDR1 and CDR2 (germline): MNHEY, SVGAGI. In DNA form, the CDR3 reads TGTGCCAGCAGTTACTCCGGGGTCCCCGGGGAGCTGTTTTTT. It encodes CASSYSGVPGELFF.

The chain employs TRBV13 and TRBJ2-3; D remains unclear. V was trimmed by 3 bases and J by 11 bases, leaving 9 bases between them. The CDR3 runs to 11 residues. CDR1 PRHDT and CDR2 FYEKMQ come from the germline V gene (reference sequence). The CDR3 loop is CASSFLELQYF. DNA of the CDR3: TGTGCCAGCAGCTTTCTAGAACTGCAGTATTTT.

The V gene is TRBV25-1, the J gene TRBJ1-2; D might be TRBD1 (6 bases). The V end lost 5 bases, the J end lost 8 bases, and 27 bases lay between the germline ends. Germline V gives CDR1 MGHDK, CDR2 SYGVNS. The CDR3 spans 17 residues. The CDR3 region is CASSTRPDRTEISGYTF. Written as DNA, the CDR3 is TGTGCCAGCAGTACCCGACCCGACCGGACAGAAATTAGCGGCTACACCTTC.

This chain joins TRBV20-1 and TRBJ2-5; TRBD1 is a possible D gene (5 bases). Germline V gives CDR1 DFQATT, CDR2 SNEGSKA (reference sequence). V lost 0 bases and J lost 2, with 7 bases in between. The CDR3 totals 13 residues. The CDR3 DNA sequence: TGCAGTGCTAGAGATCGACAGCAAGAGACCCAGTACTTC. As protein: CSARDRQQETQYF.

The V and J genes are TRBV15 and TRBJ1-5, with D unclear. CDR1 is LNHNV and CDR2 is YYDKDF in the germline V gene (reference sequence). This CDR3 region has 14 residues. V was cut by 5 bases and J by 3 bases, with 11 bases left in between. CDR3 sequence (DNA): TGTGCCACCAGCCCTCGTGGAATCAATCAGCCCCAGCATTTT. Protein: CATSPRGINQPQHF.

This chain links TRBV5-6 with TRBJ2-1; 11 positions agree with TRBD2. The CDR3 is 16 amino acids. Looked up from germline, CDR1 is SGHDT and CDR2 is YYEEEE. V shed 2 bases and J 7 bases; nucleotides not matched to a gene: 8. CDR3 amino acids: CASSFPTSGTGNEQFF. CDR3 DNA: TGTGCCAGCAGCTTCCCGACTAGCGGGACGGGTAATGAGCAGTTCTTC.

The genes are TRBV29-1 and TRBJ2-7; D not resolved. This CDR3 is 9 amino acids long. The V gene's germline CDR1 is SQVTM and CDR2 ANQGSEA. V lost 5 bases to trimming and J lost 7 bases, with 6 bases between them. The CDR3 nucleotides read TGCAGCGTTATTGGTGAGCAGTACTTC. Protein product: CSVIGEQYF.

This chain joins TRBV3-1 and TRBJ2-6, with a weak D call TRBD1 (6 bases). The CDR3 runs to 18 residues. V lost 0 bases, J lost 0 bases, and 12 bases lay in between. Germline V lookup: CDR1 LGHDT, CDR2 YNNKEL (reference sequence). The CDR3 spells CASSQEVGAFSGANVLTF. CDR3 DNA sequence: TGTGCCAGCAGCCAAGAGGTGGGGGCCTTCTCTGGGGCCAACGTCCTGACTTTC.

This chain joins TRBV27 and TRBJ2-1, with D possibly TRBD1 on 6 matching bases. Germline assignment: CDR1 MNHEY and CDR2 SMNVEV (reference sequence). This CDR3 is built from 14 residues. Trimming took 2 bases from V and 6 from J, leaving 11 bases between them. Here the CDR3 DNA reads TGTGCCAGCAGTTTAACCGGGACATTCAATGAGCAGTTCTTC. The encoded protein is CASSLTGTFNEQFF.